The clone carrying this TCR beta chain showed up just once. This sample stems from a study of CD8 T cells in Susac syndrome. CDR1 SGHTA and CDR2 FQGTGA come from the germline V gene. The CDR3 has 15 residues. V was cut by 5 bases and J by 7 bases, with 18 bases left in between. After extraction with the RNeasy kit, 0.5 to 1 ug of the RNA was reverse transcribed using random hexamers. An immunoSEQ multiplex PCR amplified TCR beta CDR3 over 54 Vbeta and 13 Jbeta. TCRdb fed the immunoSEQ multiplex PCR reads into MiXCR, producing one record per CDR3 protein. Among 120,000 to 150,000 distinct CDR3 sequences listed, 94% were seen once.

The specimen sequenced was CD4+ T cells from PBMCs. V usage is TRBV7-3 and J usage is TRBJ2-1; D not resolved. The receptor comes from a human donor in good health. This chain's CDR3 is CASSPRLGPVNEQFF. In nucleotides, the CDR3 is TGTGCCAGCAGCCCCCGGTTAGGGCCCGTAAATGAGCAGTTCTTC.